The 5 T cell receptor beta chains presented below share a single source sample, sequenced in a study of control samples from healthy donors and cancer patients. Profiling relied on immunoSEQ multiplex PCR, and the TCRdb table lists in-frame clones only, not all of them. The sample lists more than 60,000 clones, roughly 90% occurring once. Sequenced sample: PBMCs. These receptors were taken from a woman aged 45-60 years with colorectal cancer.

The CDR3 bases are TGTGCCAGCAGTTACTGGGACGCAGGGGGGGACACTGAAGCTTTCTTT. Translated, it gives CASSYWDAGGDTEAFF. J is TRBJ1-1 and V is TRBV6-2 or TRBV6-3, with 7 bases lining up with TRBD1. CDR3 length: 16 amino acids. V gave up 1 base and J gave up 3 bases; unmatched junction bases: 8. CDR1 and CDR2 from the germline V gene are MNHEY and SVGEGT.

This clone was observed a single time. J is TRBJ2-2 and V is TRBV6-1, with 13 nucleotides matching TRBD2. Germline lookup yields CDR1 MNHNS and CDR2 SASEGT. This CDR3 spans 15 amino acids. Trimming took 2 bases from V and 6 from J; bases not matched to a gene: 0. The CDR3: CASSETSGGAGELFF. CDR3 sequence (DNA): TGTGCCAGCAGTGAAACTAGCGGGGGGGCCGGGGAGCTGTTTTTT.

A note on this clone: At the DNA level, this CDR3 is encoded by other sequences in the same sample as well. The chain couples TRBV7-2 to TRBJ1-1; D is perhaps TRBD1 (5 bases). Germline V lookup: CDR1 SGHTA, CDR2 FQGNSA. Trimming stripped 1 base from V and 5 bases from J, with 14 bases between. The CDR3 sequence is 15 residues long. The CDR3 protein is CASSLVGGGETEAFF. The CDR3 coding sequence is TGTGCCAGCAGCTTAGTGGGGGGAGGGGAGACTGAAGCTTTCTTT.

The chain joins TRBV3-1 (or the pseudogene TRBV3-2) to TRBJ2-2; the D is unclear. V lost 5 bases and J lost 4, with 11 bases in between. CDR1 and CDR2 (germline): LGHDT, YNNKEL (reference sequence). The CDR3 covers 14 residues. The CDR3 DNA sequence: TGTGCCAGCAGCATCAAGAGGAGCACCGGGGAGCTGTTTTTT. Translating gives CASSIKRSTGELFF.

The chain recombines TRBV6-5 with TRBJ1-1; D ambiguous. The CDR3 totals 13 residues. Trimming stripped 6 bases from V and 3 bases from J, with 11 bases between. Germline V lookup: CDR1 MNHEY, CDR2 SVGAGI. CDR3 loop: CASSESPYTEAFF. The CDR3 nucleotides read TGTGCCAGCAGCGAGAGCCCTTACACTGAAGCTTTCTTT.